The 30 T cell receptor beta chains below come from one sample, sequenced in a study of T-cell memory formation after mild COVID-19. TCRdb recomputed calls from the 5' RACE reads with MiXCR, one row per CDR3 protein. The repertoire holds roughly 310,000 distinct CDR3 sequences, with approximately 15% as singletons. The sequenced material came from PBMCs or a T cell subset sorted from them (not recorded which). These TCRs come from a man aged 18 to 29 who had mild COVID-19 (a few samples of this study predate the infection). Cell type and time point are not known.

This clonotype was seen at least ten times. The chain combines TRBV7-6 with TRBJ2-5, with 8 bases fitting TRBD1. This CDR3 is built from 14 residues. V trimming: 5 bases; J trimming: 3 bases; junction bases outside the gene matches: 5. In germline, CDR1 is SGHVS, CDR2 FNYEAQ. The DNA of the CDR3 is TGTGCCAGCAGCCAGGGGGCTAGCAAAGAGACCCAGTACTTC. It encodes CASSQGASKETQYF.

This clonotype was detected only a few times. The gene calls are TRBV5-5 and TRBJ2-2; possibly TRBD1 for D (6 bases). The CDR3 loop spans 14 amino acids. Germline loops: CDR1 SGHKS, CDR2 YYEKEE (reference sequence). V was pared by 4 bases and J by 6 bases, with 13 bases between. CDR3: CASSDGDKAGELFF. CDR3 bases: TGTGCCAGCAGCGATGGGGACAAGGCCGGGGAGCTGTTTTTT.

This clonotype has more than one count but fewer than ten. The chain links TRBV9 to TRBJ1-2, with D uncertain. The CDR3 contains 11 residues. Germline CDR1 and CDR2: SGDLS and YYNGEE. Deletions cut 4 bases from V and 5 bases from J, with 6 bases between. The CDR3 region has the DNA TGTGCCAGCAGCTCCCCATATGGCTACACCTTC. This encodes CASSSPYGYTF.

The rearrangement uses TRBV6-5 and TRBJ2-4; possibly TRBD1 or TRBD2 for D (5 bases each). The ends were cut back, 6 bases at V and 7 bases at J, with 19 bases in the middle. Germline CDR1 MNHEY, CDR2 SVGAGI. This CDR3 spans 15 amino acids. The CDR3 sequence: CASRATGAPANIQYF. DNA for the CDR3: TGTGCCAGCAGGGCCACCGGGGCCCCTGCCAACATTCAGTACTTC.

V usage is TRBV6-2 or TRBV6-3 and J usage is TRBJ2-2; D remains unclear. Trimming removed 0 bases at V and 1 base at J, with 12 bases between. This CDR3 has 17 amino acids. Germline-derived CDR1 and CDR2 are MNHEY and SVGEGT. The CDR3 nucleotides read TGTGCCAGCAGTTACTCGATCTCGACCCTGAACACCGGGGAGCTGTTTTTT. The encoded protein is CASSYSISTLNTGELFF.

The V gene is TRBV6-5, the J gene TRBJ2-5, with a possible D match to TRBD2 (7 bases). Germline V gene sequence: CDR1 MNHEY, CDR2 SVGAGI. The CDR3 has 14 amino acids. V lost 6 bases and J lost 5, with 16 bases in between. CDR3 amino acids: CASRFRGGAETQYF. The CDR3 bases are TGTGCCAGCAGGTTCCGTGGGGGGGCTGAGACCCAGTACTTC.

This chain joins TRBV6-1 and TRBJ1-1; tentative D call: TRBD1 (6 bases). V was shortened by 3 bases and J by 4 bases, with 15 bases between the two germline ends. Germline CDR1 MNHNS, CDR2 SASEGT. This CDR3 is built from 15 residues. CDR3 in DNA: TGTGCCAGCAGTGAGCTTACAGGGCTGCGCACTGAAGCTTTCTTT. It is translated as CASSELTGLRTEAFF.

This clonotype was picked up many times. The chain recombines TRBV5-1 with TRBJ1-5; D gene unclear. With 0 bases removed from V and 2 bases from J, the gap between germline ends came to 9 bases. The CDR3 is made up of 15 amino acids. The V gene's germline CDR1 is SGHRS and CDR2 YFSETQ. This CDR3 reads CASSLAGSGNQPQHF. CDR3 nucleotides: TGCGCCAGCAGCTTGGCCGGGTCAGGCAATCAGCCCCAGCATTTT.

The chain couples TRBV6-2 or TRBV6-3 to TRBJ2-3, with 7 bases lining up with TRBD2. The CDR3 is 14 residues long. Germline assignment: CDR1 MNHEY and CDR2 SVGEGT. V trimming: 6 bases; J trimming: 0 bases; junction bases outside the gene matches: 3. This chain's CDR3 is CASREAGSTDTQYF. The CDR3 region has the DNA TGTGCCAGCAGAGAAGCGGGGAGCACAGATACGCAGTATTTT.

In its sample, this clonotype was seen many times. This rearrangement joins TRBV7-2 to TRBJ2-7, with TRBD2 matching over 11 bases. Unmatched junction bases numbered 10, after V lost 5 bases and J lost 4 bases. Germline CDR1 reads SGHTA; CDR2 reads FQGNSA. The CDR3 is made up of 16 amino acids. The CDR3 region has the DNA TGTGCCAGCAGCCGAGATCTAGCGGGGGGAGAATACGAGCAGTACTTC. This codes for CASSRDLAGGEYEQYF.

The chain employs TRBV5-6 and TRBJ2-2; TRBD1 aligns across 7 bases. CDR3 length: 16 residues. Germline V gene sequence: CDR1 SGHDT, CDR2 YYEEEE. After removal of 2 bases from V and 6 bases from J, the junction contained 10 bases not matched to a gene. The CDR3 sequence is CASSLIAGGPAGELFF. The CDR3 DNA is TGTGCCAGCAGCTTAATCGCAGGGGGACCTGCCGGGGAGCTGTTTTTT.

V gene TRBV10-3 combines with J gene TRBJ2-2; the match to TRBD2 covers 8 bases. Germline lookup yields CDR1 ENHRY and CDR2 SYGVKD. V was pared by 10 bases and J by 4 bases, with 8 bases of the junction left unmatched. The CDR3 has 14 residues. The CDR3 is CANSERGTTGELFF. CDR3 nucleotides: TGTGCCAACAGCGAGCGGGGGACCACCGGGGAGCTGTTTTTT.

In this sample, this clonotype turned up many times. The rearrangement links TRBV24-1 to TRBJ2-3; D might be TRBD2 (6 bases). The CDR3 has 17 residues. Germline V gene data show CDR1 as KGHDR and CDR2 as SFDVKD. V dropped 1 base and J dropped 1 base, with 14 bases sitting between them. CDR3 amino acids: CATSDFEEGWGTDTQYF. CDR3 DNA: TGTGCCACCAGTGATTTTGAGGAGGGGTGGGGCACAGATACGCAGTATTTT.

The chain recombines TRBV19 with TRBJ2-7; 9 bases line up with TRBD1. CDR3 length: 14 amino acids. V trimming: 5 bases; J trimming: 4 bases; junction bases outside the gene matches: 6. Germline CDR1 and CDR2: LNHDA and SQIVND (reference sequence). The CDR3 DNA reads TGTGCCAGTAGTGCGGGGACAGGGTGGTACGAGCAGTACTTC. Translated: CASSAGTGWYEQYF.

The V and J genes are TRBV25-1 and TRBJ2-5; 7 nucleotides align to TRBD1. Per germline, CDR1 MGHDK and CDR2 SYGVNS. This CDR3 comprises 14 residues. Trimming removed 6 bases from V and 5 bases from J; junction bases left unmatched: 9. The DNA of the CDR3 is TGTGCCAGCAGCCTACAGGGGCTTCTGGAGACCCAGTACTTC. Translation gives CASSLQGLLETQYF.

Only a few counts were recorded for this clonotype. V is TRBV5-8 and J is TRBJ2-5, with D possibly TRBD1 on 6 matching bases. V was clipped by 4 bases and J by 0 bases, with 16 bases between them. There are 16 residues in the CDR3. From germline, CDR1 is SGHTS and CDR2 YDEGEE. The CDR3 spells CASSAGTNLYQETQYF. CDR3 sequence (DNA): TGTGCCAGCAGCGCCGGGACAAACTTGTACCAAGAGACCCAGTACTTC.

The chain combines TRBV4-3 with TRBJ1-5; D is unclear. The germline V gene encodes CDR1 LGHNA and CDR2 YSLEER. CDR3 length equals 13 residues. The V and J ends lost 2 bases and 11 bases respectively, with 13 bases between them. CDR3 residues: CASSQSLTAAQHF. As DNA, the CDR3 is TGCGCCAGCAGCCAAAGTCTGACTGCGGCCCAGCATTTT.

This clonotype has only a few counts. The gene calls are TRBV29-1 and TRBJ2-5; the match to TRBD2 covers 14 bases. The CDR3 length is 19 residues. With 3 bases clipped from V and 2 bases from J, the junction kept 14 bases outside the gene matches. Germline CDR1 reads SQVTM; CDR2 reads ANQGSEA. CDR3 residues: CSVEPMTSGGAYGQETQYF. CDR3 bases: TGCAGCGTTGAGCCTATGACTAGCGGGGGGGCCTACGGGCAAGAGACCCAGTACTTC.

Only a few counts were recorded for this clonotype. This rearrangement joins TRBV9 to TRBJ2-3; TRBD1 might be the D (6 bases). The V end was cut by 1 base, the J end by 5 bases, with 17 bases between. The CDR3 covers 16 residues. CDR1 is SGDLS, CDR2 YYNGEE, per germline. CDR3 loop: CASSVQGWVGIDTQYF. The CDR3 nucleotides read TGTGCCAGCAGCGTACAGGGGTGGGTCGGGATAGATACGCAGTATTTT.

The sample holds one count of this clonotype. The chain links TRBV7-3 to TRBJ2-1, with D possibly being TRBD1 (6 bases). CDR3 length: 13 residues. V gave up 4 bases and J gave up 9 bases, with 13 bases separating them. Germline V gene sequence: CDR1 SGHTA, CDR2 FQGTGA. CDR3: CASSWQGLGEQFF. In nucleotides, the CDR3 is TGTGCCAGCAGCTGGCAGGGGCTCGGTGAGCAGTTCTTC.

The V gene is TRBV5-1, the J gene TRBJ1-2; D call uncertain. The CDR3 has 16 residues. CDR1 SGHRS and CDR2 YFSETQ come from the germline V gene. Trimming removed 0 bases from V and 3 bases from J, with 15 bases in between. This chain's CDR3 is CASSLDRQRAYYGYTF. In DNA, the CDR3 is TGCGCCAGCAGCTTGGATCGCCAAAGGGCTTACTATGGCTACACCTTC.

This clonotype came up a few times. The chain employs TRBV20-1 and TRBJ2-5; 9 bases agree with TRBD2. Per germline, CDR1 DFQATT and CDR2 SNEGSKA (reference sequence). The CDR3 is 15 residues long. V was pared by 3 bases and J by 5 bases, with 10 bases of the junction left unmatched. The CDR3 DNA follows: TGCAGTGCTAGCAGGCGGGGGGGTCCCCGGGAGACCCAGTACTTC. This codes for CSASRRGGPRETQYF.

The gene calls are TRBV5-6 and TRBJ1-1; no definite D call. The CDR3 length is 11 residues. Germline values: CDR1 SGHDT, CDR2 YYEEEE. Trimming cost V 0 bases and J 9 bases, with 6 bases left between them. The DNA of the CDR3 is TGTGCCAGCAGCTTGGGATCTAAAGCTTTCTTT. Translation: CASSLGSKAFF.

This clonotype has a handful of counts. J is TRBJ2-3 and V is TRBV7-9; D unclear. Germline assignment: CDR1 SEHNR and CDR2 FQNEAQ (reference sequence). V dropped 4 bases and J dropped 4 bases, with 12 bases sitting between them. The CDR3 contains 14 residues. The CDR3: CASSSLVESDTQYF. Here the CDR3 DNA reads TGTGCCAGCAGCTCCCTAGTAGAGTCAGATACGCAGTATTTT. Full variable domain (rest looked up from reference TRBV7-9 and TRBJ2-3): DTGVSQNPRHKITKRGQNVTFRCDPISEHNRLYWYRQTLGQGPEFLTYFQNEAQLEKSRLLSDRFSAERPKGSFSTLEIQRTEQGDSAMYLCASSSLVESDTQYFGPGTRLTVL.

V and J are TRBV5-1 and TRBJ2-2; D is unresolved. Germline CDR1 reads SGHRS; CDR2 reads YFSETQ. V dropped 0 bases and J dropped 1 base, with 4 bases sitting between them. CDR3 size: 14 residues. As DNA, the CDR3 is TGCGCCAGCAGCTTGGTTCAGAACACCGGGGAGCTGTTTTTT. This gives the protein CASSLVQNTGELFF.

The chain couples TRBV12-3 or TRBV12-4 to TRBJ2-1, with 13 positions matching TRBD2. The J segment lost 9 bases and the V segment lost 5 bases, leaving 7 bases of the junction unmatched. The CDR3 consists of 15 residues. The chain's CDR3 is CASSPTTSGGGEQFF. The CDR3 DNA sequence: TGTGCCAGCAGTCCAACTACTAGCGGGGGGGGTGAGCAGTTCTTC.

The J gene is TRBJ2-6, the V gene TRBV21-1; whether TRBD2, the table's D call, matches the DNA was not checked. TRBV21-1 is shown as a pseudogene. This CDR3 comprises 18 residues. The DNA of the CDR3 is TGTGCCAGCAGCAAGACTAGCGGGGGCGCCTCTGGGGCCAACGTCCTGACTTTC. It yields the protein CASSKTSGGASGANVLTF.

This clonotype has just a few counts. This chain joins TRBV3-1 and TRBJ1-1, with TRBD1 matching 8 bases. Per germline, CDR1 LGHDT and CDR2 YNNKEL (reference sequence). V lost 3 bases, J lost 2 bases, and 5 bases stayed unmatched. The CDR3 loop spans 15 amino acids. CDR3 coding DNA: TGTGCCAGCAGCCAGACGGACAGGGCAAACACTGAAGCTTTCTTT. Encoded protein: CASSQTDRANTEAFF.

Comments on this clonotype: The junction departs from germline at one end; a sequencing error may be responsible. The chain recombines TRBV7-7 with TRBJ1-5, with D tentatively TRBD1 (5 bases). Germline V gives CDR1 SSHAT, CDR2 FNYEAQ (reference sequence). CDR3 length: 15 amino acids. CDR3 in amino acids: CASSPAGGVNQPQHF. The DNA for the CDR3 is TGTGCTAGCAGCCCAGCCGGGGGGGTGAATCAGCCCCAGCATTTT. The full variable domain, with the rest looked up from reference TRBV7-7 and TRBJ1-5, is GAGVSQSPRYKVTKRGQDVTLRCDPISSHATLYWYQQALGQGPEFLTYFNYEAQPDKSGLPSDRFSAERPEGSISTLTIQRTEQRDSAMYRCASSPAGGVNQPQHFGDGTRLSIL.

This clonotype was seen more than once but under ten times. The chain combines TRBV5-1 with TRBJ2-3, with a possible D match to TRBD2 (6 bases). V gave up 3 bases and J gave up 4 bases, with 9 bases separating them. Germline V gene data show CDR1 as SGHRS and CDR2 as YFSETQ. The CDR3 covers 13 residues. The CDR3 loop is CASSSGVPDTQYF. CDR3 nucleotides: TGCGCCAGCAGCTCGGGGGTCCCAGATACGCAGTATTTT.